These 23 T cell receptor beta chains came from one sample sequenced in a study of shared clonotypes between healthy human individuals. The data were produced by immunoSEQ multiplex PCR, yet TCRdb's version contains in-frame clones alone and is incomplete. This sample yields some 2.4 million clones, of which roughly 93% are seen a single time; roughly 0.39% belongs to the top ten. The sequenced material came from naive CD4+ T cells from PBMCs. Subset: CD45RA+ positively selected. These receptors came from a man younger than 30 in good health. Some clones in this sample may be carry-over from other donors' samples.

This sequence joins TRBV6-6 and TRBJ1-1, with D unclear. The CDR3 has 12 amino acids. Germline V gene lookup returns CDR1 MNHNY and CDR2 SVGAGI (reference sequence). V was cut by 8 bases and J by 5 bases, with 12 bases left in between. The CDR3 nucleotides are TGTGCCAGCGCACCCCGGTCAACTGAAGCTTTCTTT. Translation gives CASAPRSTEAFF.

The CDR3 bases are TGTGCCAGCAGCTTAACGGGTCAGAATCTCTGGTTCTTC. Its translation is CASSLTGQNLWFF. V usage is TRBV7-3 and J usage is TRBJ2-1; D is ambiguous. With 0 bases removed from V and 15 bases from J, the gap between germline ends came to 15 bases. The CDR3 is 13 residues long. Per the germline V gene, CDR1 is SGHTA and CDR2 is FQGTGA.

The chain has TRBV6-1 and TRBJ2-5; 8 nucleotides align to TRBD1. The germline CDR1 and CDR2 sequences are MNHNS and SASEGT. This CDR3 spans 15 amino acids. Trimming removed 0 bases from V and 4 bases from J; junction bases left unmatched: 4. The CDR3: CASSEAPDRVETQYF. The CDR3 nucleotides are TGTGCCAGCAGTGAAGCGCCGGACAGGGTAGAGACCCAGTACTTC.

This chain links TRBV6-5 with TRBJ2-1; 9 bases match TRBD2. The V gene end was trimmed by 6 bases and the J gene end by 7 bases; junction bases not matched to a gene: 10. The CDR3 totals 15 residues. The germline CDR1 and CDR2 sequences are MNHEY and SVGAGI. In DNA form, the CDR3 reads TGTGCCAGCAGACTTAGCGGGAGAGGACAAAATGAGCAGTTCTTC. Protein: CASRLSGRGQNEQFF.

The rearrangement links TRBV14 to TRBJ2-2, with D hard to call. CDR3 length equals 16 residues. Germline lookup yields CDR1 SGHDN and CDR2 FVKESK. Trimming pared 3 bases from V and 0 bases from J, leaving 11 bases between. CDR3 amino acids: CASSQEYPSNTGELFF. The CDR3 bases are TGTGCCAGCAGCCAGGAGTACCCCTCGAACACCGGGGAGCTGTTTTTT.

This clone was seen a single time. The chain combines TRBV27 with TRBJ2-5; 9 nucleotides align to TRBD1. CDR1 is MNHEY, CDR2 SMNVEV, per germline (reference sequence). V lost 5 bases to trimming and J lost 4 bases; unmatched junction nucleotides: 14. The CDR3 length is 17 residues. As DNA, the CDR3 is TGTGCCAGCAGTGCGGACAGGGGCGCGAGTTTAAGAGAGACCCAGTACTTC. It translates to CASSADRGASLRETQYF.

This clone was detected once. The chain combines TRBV4-1 with TRBJ1-2, with a possible D match to TRBD1 (5 bases). The CDR3 runs 17 residues. CDR1 is MGHRA and CDR2 is YSYEKL in the germline V gene. V gave up 6 bases and J gave up 3 bases, with 23 bases separating them. CDR3: CASSLKGDGEGHYGYTF. The CDR3 nucleotides read TGCGCCAGCAGTTTGAAAGGGGACGGAGAGGGCCACTATGGCTACACCTTC.

This chain joins TRBV2 and TRBJ2-7, with a possible D match to TRBD2 (5 bases). The V end was cut by 1 base, the J end by 6 bases, with 10 bases between. Per the germline V gene, CDR1 is SNHLY and CDR2 is FYNNEI. The CDR3 contains 13 residues. In nucleotides, the CDR3 is TGTGCCAGCAGTGAAGGGTCGAGGGTCGAGCAGTACTTC. This translates into CASSEGSRVEQYF.

The chain combines TRBV5-1 with TRBJ2-1; 11 bases are a match to TRBD2. Per germline, CDR1 SGHRS and CDR2 YFSETQ. With 0 bases clipped from V and 9 bases from J, the junction kept 5 bases outside the gene matches. CDR3 length: 15 residues. The CDR3 DNA reads as TGCGCCAGCAGCTTGGTGACTAGCGGGACGAGTGAGCAGTTCTTC. It encodes CASSLVTSGTSEQFF.

On this clone itself: Other DNA variants within this sample encode the same CDR3. The chain has TRBV7-3 and TRBJ1-1, with 7 bases matching TRBD1. V shed 5 bases and J 4 bases; nucleotides not matched to a gene: 4. This CDR3 is built from 13 residues. CDR1 SGHTA and CDR2 FQGTGA come from the germline V gene. This chain's CDR3 is CASSRRGGTEAFF. The CDR3 DNA follows: TGTGCCAGCAGCCGCAGGGGGGGCACTGAAGCTTTCTTT.

Remarks on this clone: Other DNA sequences within the sample encode an identical CDR3. The V and J genes are TRBV29-1 and TRBJ2-7; a weak D match, TRBD2 (5 bases). This CDR3 is 10 amino acids long. Trimming cost V 6 bases and J 4 bases, with 7 bases left between them. CDR1 and CDR2 (germline): SQVTM, ANQGSEA. CDR3 coding DNA: TGCAGCGTCGGGAATTACGAGCAGTACTTC. It yields the protein CSVGNYEQYF.

The rearrangement uses TRBV28 and TRBJ2-7, with 9 nucleotides matching TRBD1. CDR1 is MDHEN and CDR2 is SYDVKM in the germline V gene. V trimming: 6 bases; J trimming: 2 bases; junction bases outside the gene matches: 2. This CDR3 has 13 amino acids. CDR3 residues: CASRRDRAYEQYF. The CDR3 DNA is TGTGCCAGCAGGCGGGACAGGGCCTACGAGCAGTACTTC.

This rearrangement joins TRBV9 to TRBJ2-7; D is undetermined. The V gene's germline CDR1 is SGDLS and CDR2 YYNGEE. Trimming removed 0 bases at V and 2 bases at J, with 9 bases between. The CDR3 has 14 amino acids. The DNA for the CDR3 is TGTGCCAGCAGCGTAGAGTGGCAGCCCTACGAGCAGTACTTC. Encoded protein: CASSVEWQPYEQYF.

The chain couples TRBV27 to TRBJ2-7; the match to TRBD1 covers 9 bases. There are 14 residues in the CDR3. Germline values: CDR1 MNHEY, CDR2 SMNVEV (reference sequence). With 9 bases clipped from V and 0 bases from J, the junction kept 6 bases outside the gene matches. CDR3 protein: CASRTGDFSYEQYF. In DNA form, the CDR3 reads TGTGCCAGTCGGACAGGGGATTTCTCCTACGAGCAGTACTTC.

The chain is built from TRBV5-8 and TRBJ2-6, with D unresolved. The CDR3 has 18 amino acids. Trimming pared 1 base from V and 0 bases from J, leaving 14 bases between. The germline gives CDR1 SGHTS, CDR2 YDEGEE. The CDR3 here is CASSLTSAIGSGANVLTF. The CDR3 bases are TGTGCCAGCAGCTTGACCTCGGCTATAGGCTCTGGGGCCAACGTCCTGACTTTC.

The chain uses TRBV28 and TRBJ2-1, with D perhaps TRBD2 (5 bases). Trimming stripped 0 bases from V and 1 base from J, with 16 bases between. There are 18 residues in the CDR3. The V gene's germline CDR1 is MDHEN and CDR2 SYDVKM. The CDR3 here is CASSLWASSPGSYNEQFF. The DNA for the CDR3 is TGTGCCAGCAGTTTATGGGCCTCTAGCCCCGGGTCCTACAATGAGCAGTTCTTC.

The CDR3 sequence is CASSLYRQPNEQFF. CDR3 nucleotides: TGTGCCAGCAGCTTATATCGTCAGCCGAATGAGCAGTTCTTC. The J gene is TRBJ2-1, the V gene TRBV11-2; D remains unclear. Trimming removed 2 bases at V and 7 bases at J, with 12 bases between. Germline assignment: CDR1 SGHAT and CDR2 FQNNGV. The CDR3 consists of 14 residues.

About this clone: Other DNA sequences in the same sample also yield this CDR3. This rearrangement joins TRBV2 to TRBJ1-5; 10 bases align to TRBD1. The V and J ends lost 4 bases and 4 bases, in that order; junction bases with no gene match: 1. There are 14 residues in the CDR3. Germline V lookup: CDR1 SNHLY, CDR2 FYNNEI. CDR3 coding DNA: TGTGCCAGCAGTGGGGACAGGGGAAATCAGCCCCAGCATTTT. Its translation: CASSGDRGNQPQHF.

This clone was recorded a few times. The chain has TRBV7-9 and TRBJ1-1; D is undetermined. Looked up from germline, CDR1 is SEHNR and CDR2 is FQNEAQ (reference sequence). The CDR3 sequence is 11 residues long. Trimming shortened V by 7 bases and J by 2 bases, and 5 bases separated the two germline ends. The CDR3 DNA reads TGTGCCAGCACCACTAACACTGAAGCTTTCTTT. Its translation: CASTTNTEAFF.

This clone occurred once. This chain links TRBV5-1 with TRBJ2-7; TRBD1 matches at 7 bases. This CDR3 is 13 amino acids long. Germline V CDR1 and CDR2: SGHRS, YFSETQ. V gave up 4 bases and J gave up 6 bases; unmatched junction bases: 7. The CDR3 DNA is TGCGCCAGCAGCCTTGACAGGGTCCTCGAGCAGTACTTC. Amino acids: CASSLDRVLEQYF.

The rearrangement uses TRBV7-3 and TRBJ2-2; D may be TRBD2 (6 bases). CDR1 is SGHTA and CDR2 is FQGTGA in the germline V gene. This CDR3 has 17 amino acids. V lost 1 base and J 8 bases, leaving 20 bases between the germline ends. CDR3 in amino acids: CASSLIGGSLGTGELFF. CDR3 bases: TGTGCCAGCAGCTTAATTGGAGGGAGCTTAGGGACGGGGGAGCTGTTTTTT.

V usage is TRBV11-2 and J usage is TRBJ1-2; D is perhaps TRBD1 (5 bases). Trimming shortened V by 4 bases and J by 4 bases, and 13 bases separated the two germline ends. The CDR3 has 14 amino acids. CDR1 is SGHAT, CDR2 FQNNGV, per germline. The CDR3 sequence: CASSSVGRVYGYTF. CDR3 nucleotide sequence: TGTGCCAGCAGCTCCGTGGGCAGGGTCTATGGCTACACCTTC.

The CDR3 region has the DNA TGTGCCAGCAGCCTCAGACTAGCGGGGGCCCCCTCCTACGAGCAGTACTTC. It is translated as CASSLRLAGAPSYEQYF. The V gene is TRBV7-2, the J gene TRBJ2-7; TRBD2 aligns across 12 bases. V was pared by 5 bases and J by 0 bases, with 8 bases of the junction left unmatched. This CDR3 contains 17 residues. Germline V gene lookup returns CDR1 SGHTA and CDR2 FQGNSA. Variable domain in full (rest from reference TRBV7-2 and TRBJ2-7): GAGVSQSPSNKVTEKGKDVELRCDPISGHTALYWYRQSLGQGLEFLIYFQGNSAPDKSGLPSDRFSAERTGGSVSTLTIQRTQQEDSAVYLCASSLRLAGAPSYEQYFGPGTRLTVT.